Listed below are T cell receptor beta chains from one sample, sequenced in a study of blood T cell repertoires in COVID-19. Clones were sequenced by immunoSEQ multiplex PCR, and TCRdb holds only the in-frame ones, with some missing. Here the sample spans about 240,000 clones, roughly 80% being singletons. Source material: peripheral blood. The receptor set was obtained from a woman aged 18-29 years with acute or convalescent COVID-19. Both conserved end residues are part of each CDR3. D genes are given only for firm matches. Some rows mark clone size as missing; the rest say once, few, many or name a class of expanded clone.

d_gene: -
len: 15
v_gene: TRBV11-2
j_gene: TRBJ2-5
abundance: once
CDR3aa: CASSLVGARASNQYF
CDR3nt: TGTGCCAGCAGCTTAGTAGGGGCCCGAGCTTCGAACCAGTACTTC

d_gene: TRBD1
len: 13
v_gene: TRBV29-1
j_gene: TRBJ2-7
abundance: -
CDR3aa: CSVRTGESYEQYF
CDR3nt: TGCAGCGTTAGGACAGGGGAGTCCTACGAGCAGTACTTC

d_gene: -
len: 14
v_gene: TRBV25-1
j_gene: TRBJ1-2
abundance: once
CDR3aa: CASSAQGFHYGYTF
CDR3nt: TGTGCCAGCAGTGCTCAGGGTTTTCACTATGGCTACACCTTC

d_gene: TRBD2
len: 16
v_gene: TRBV29-1
j_gene: TRBJ2-1
abundance: -
CDR3aa: CSVQGLAGGTHNEQFF
CDR3nt: TGCAGCGTTCAGGGACTAGCGGGAGGGACTCACAATGAGCAGTTCTTC

d_gene: -
len: 14
v_gene: TRBV4-1
j_gene: TRBJ2-3
abundance: -
CDR3aa: CASSHWQGTDTQYF
CDR3nt: TGCGCCAGCAGCCACTGGCAGGGGACAGATACGCAGTATTTT

d_gene: -
len: 15
v_gene: TRBV4-3
j_gene: TRBJ1-2
abundance: -
CDR3aa: CASSQESPGNLRYTF
CDR3nt: TGCGCCAGCAGCCAAGAATCACCGGGGAACCTTCGCTACACCTTC

d_gene: -
len: 14
v_gene: TRBV2
j_gene: TRBJ1-5
abundance: -
CDR3aa: CASSELSGYQPQHF
CDR3nt: TGTGCCAGCAGTGAACTCTCCGGGTATCAGCCCCAGCATTTT

d_gene: -
len: 15
v_gene: TRBV11-2
j_gene: TRBJ2-3
abundance: -
CDR3aa: CASSLDPQRTDTQYF
CDR3nt: TGTGCCAGCAGCTTAGATCCACAGCGCACAGATACGCAGTATTTT

d_gene: TRBD1
len: 18
v_gene: TRBV5-1
j_gene: TRBJ1-2
abundance: -
CDR3aa: CASGWTGPGGRANYGYTF
CDR3nt: TGCGCCAGCGGCTGGACGGGGCCAGGGGGTAGAGCTAACTATGGCTACACCTTC

d_gene: -
len: 16
v_gene: TRBV5-4
j_gene: TRBJ2-1
abundance: many
CDR3aa: CASSLGLAISYNEQFF
CDR3nt: TGTGCCAGCAGCTTGGGGCTAGCGATATCCTACAATGAGCAGTTCTTC

d_gene: TRBD2
len: 14
v_gene: TRBV28
j_gene: TRBJ2-4
abundance: -
CDR3aa: CASSLRTSRNIQYF
CDR3nt: TGTGCCAGCAGTTTAAGGACTAGCAGGAACATTCAGTACTTC

d_gene: -
len: 18
v_gene: TRBV11-2
j_gene: TRBJ2-6
abundance: -
CDR3aa: CASSLDNRGAAGANVLTF
CDR3nt: TGTGCCAGCAGCTTAGATAATCGGGGGGCGGCTGGGGCCAACGTCCTGACTTTC

d_gene: -
len: 15
v_gene: TRBV5-1
j_gene: TRBJ2-5
abundance: -
CDR3aa: CASSTLRDWGETQYF
CDR3nt: TGCGCCAGCAGCACTTTGAGGGATTGGGGAGAGACCCAGTACTTC

d_gene: TRBD1
len: 15
v_gene: TRBV7-9
j_gene: TRBJ1-1
abundance: -
CDR3aa: CASRRTGQMNTEAFF
CDR3nt: TGTGCCAGCAGACGCACGGGACAGATGAACACTGAAGCTTTCTTT

d_gene: -
len: 11
v_gene: TRBV7-3
j_gene: TRBJ1-1
abundance: -
CDR3aa: CASPWRAEAFF
CDR3nt: TGTGCCAGCCCCTGGAGGGCTGAAGCTTTCTTT

d_gene: -
len: 12
v_gene: TRBV5-1
j_gene: TRBJ1-1
abundance: -
CDR3aa: CASRTYNTEAFF
CDR3nt: TGCGCCAGCAGAACATACAACACTGAAGCTTTCTTT

d_gene: TRBD2
len: 16
v_gene: TRBV19
j_gene: TRBJ2-5
abundance: -
CDR3aa: CASSTWTSGSRETQYF
CDR3nt: TGTGCCAGTAGTACATGGACTAGCGGGAGCAGGGAGACCCAGTACTTC

d_gene: TRBD2
len: 18
v_gene: TRBV23-1
j_gene: TRBJ2-1
abundance: -
CDR3aa: CASSQLELAGYVYNEQFF
CDR3nt: TGCGCCAGCAGTCAATTAGAACTAGCGGGATATGTCTACAATGAGCAGTTCTTC

d_gene: -
len: 15
v_gene: TRBV6-4
j_gene: TRBJ2-6
abundance: -
CDR3aa: CASSFDSSGANVLTF
CDR3nt: TGTGCCAGCTCTTTCGATAGCTCTGGGGCCAACGTCCTGACTTTC

d_gene: TRBD1
len: 17
v_gene: TRBV28
j_gene: TRBJ2-1
abundance: few
CDR3aa: CASSLKQGQGSGNEQFF
CDR3nt: TGTGCCAGCAGTTTAAAGCAAGGACAGGGCTCCGGTAATGAGCAGTTCTTC

d_gene: TRBD2
len: 16
v_gene: TRBV6-6
j_gene: TRBJ2-1
abundance: -
CDR3aa: CASSQELAGVYNEQFF
CDR3nt: TGTGCCAGCAGTCAGGAGCTAGCGGGAGTTTACAATGAGCAGTTCTTC

d_gene: -
len: 12
v_gene: TRBV29-1
j_gene: TRBJ1-2
abundance: -
CDR3aa: CSVEAGNYGYTF
CDR3nt: TGCAGCGTTGAGGCAGGAAACTATGGCTACACCTTC

d_gene: TRBD1
len: 14
v_gene: TRBV9
j_gene: TRBJ2-5
abundance: once
CDR3aa: CASSPGTGLETQYF
CDR3nt: TGTGCCAGCAGCCCCGGGACAGGGTTGGAGACCCAGTACTTC

d_gene: -
len: 17
v_gene: TRBV19
j_gene: TRBJ1-6
abundance: few
CDR3aa: CASSPRRVGLGNSPLHF
CDR3nt: TGTGCCAGTAGTCCCCGCCGGGTGGGTCTTGGTAATTCACCCCTCCACTTT

d_gene: TRBD2
len: 12
v_gene: TRBV24-1
j_gene: TRBJ2-1
abundance: -
CDR3aa: CATSPGGSEQFF
CDR3nt: TGTGCCACCAGCCCCGGGGGGAGTGAGCAGTTCTTC

d_gene: TRBD1
len: 14
v_gene: TRBV30
j_gene: TRBJ1-2
abundance: -
CDR3aa: CAWSGVQGDGGYTF
CDR3nt: TGTGCCTGGAGTGGGGTGCAGGGGGATGGTGGCTACACCTTC

d_gene: -
len: 16
v_gene: TRBV5-6
j_gene: TRBJ1-3
abundance: few
CDR3aa: CASSLDVAGSGNTIYF
CDR3nt: TGTGCCAGCAGCTTGGATGTTGCGGGCTCTGGAAACACCATATATTTT

d_gene: TRBD2
len: 16
v_gene: TRBV3-1/TRBV3-2
j_gene: TRBJ2-3
abundance: -
CDR3aa: CASSPGTSGSRNTQYF
CDR3nt: TGTGCCAGCAGCCCCGGGACTAGCGGGAGTAGGAATACGCAGTATTTT

d_gene: -
len: 15
v_gene: TRBV7-8
j_gene: TRBJ1-1
abundance: -
CDR3aa: CASPGGAGMNTEAFF
CDR3nt: TGTGCCAGCCCCGGGGGGGCAGGGATGAACACTGAAGCTTTCTTT

d_gene: TRBD2
len: 15
v_gene: TRBV28
j_gene: TRBJ2-5
abundance: few
CDR3aa: CASSFGREGRETQYF
CDR3nt: TGTGCCAGCAGTTTTGGGCGGGAGGGCCGAGAGACCCAGTACTTC

d_gene: -
len: 14
v_gene: TRBV28
j_gene: TRBJ2-2
abundance: many
CDR3aa: CASSSPSRSGELFF
CDR3nt: TGTGCCAGCAGTTCCCCTAGCCGAAGCGGGGAGCTGTTTTTT

d_gene: -
len: 13
v_gene: TRBV10-3
j_gene: TRBJ2-1
abundance: -
CDR3aa: CAIRTGFYNEQFF
CDR3nt: TGTGCCATCAGAACAGGGTTCTACAATGAGCAGTTCTTC

d_gene: TRBD1
len: 16
v_gene: TRBV7-9
j_gene: TRBJ1-5
abundance: -
CDR3aa: CASRHLGQGFNQPQHF
CDR3nt: TGTGCCAGCAGACACCTCGGACAGGGTTTCAATCAGCCCCAGCATTTT